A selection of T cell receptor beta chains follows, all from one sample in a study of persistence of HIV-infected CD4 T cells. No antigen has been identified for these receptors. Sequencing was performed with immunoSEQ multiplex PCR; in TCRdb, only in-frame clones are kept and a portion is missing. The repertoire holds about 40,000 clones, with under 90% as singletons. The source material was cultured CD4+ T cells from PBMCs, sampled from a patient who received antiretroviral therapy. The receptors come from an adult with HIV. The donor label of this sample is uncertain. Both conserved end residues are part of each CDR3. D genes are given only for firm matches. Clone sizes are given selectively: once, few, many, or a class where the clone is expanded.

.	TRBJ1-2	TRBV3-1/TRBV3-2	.	TGTGCCAGCAGCCAAGATTACAGTAACTATGGCTACACCTTC	CASSQDYSNYGYTF
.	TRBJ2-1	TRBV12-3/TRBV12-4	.	TGTGCCAGCAGTAACCTAGGAGACAATGAGCAGTTCTTC	CASSNLGDNEQFF
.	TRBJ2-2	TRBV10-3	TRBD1	TGTGCCATCAGTAGCGGACAGGGGAGGGCCGGGGAGCTGTTTTTT	CAISSGQGRAGELFF
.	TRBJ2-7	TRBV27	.	TGTGCCAGCAGTTTCTCAGGAGGAGGTTTCGGGCAGTACTTC	CASSFSGGGFGQYF
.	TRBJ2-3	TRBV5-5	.	TGTGCCAGCAGCTTGGACTCAGTACAGCTAGGGGATACGCAGTATTTT	CASSLDSVQLGDTQYF
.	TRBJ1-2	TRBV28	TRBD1	TGTGCCAGCAGTTTAGGGGCCGCCGGGACAGGGGTGGGAGGCTACACCTTC	CASSLGAAGTGVGGYTF
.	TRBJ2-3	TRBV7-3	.	TGTGCCAGCAGCCGATTGGGCGGGGACACAGATACGCAGTATTTT	CASSRLGGDTDTQYF
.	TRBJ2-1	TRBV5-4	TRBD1	TGTGCCAGCAGATTACCGGGACAGGGCTACAATGAGCAGTTCTTC	CASRLPGQGYNEQFF
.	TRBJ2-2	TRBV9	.	TGTGCCAGCAGCTCCGCCGGGACCCGGTCCACCGGGGAGCTGTTTTTT	CASSSAGTRSTGELFF
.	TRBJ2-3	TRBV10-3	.	TGTGCCATCAGTGAGTCGGACAGCACAGATACGCAGTATTTT	CAISESDSTDTQYF
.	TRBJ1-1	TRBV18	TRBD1	TGTGCCAGCTCACCACCGGGACAGGGGAGTGAAGCTTTCTTT	CASSPPGQGSEAFF
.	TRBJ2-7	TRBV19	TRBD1	TGTGCCAGTAGTCGACTAGCCGCGGGACAGGGTACCTACGAGCAGTACTTC	CASSRLAAGQGTYEQYF
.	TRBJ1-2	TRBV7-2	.	TGTGCCAGCAGCCCAGGCCCGCCCGTGGGGGCAGTCTATGGCTACACCTTC	CASSPGPPVGAVYGYTF
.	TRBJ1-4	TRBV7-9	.	TGTGCCAGCAGCTTACGTTCGCGACATCCCGAAAAACTGTTTTTT	CASSLRSRHPEKLFF
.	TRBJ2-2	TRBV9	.	TGTGCCAGCAGCGTAGCGACCCAGAACACCGGGGAGCTGTTTTTT	CASSVATQNTGELFF
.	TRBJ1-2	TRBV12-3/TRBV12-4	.	TGTGCCAGCAATTTCGCCGGGGGGAGCTACACCTTC	CASNFAGGSYTF
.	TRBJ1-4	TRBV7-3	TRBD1	TGTGCCAGCAGCTCGGGACAGAGAGAGTGTAATGAAAAACTGTTTTTT	CASSSGQRECNEKLFF
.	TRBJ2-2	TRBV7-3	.	TGTGCCAGCAGCCGGGGGCCCGGGGAGCTGTTTTTT	CASSRGPGELFF
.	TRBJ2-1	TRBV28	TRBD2	TGTGCCAGCAGGGCCCTTGAGCGGGGGGGCCCCAATGAGCAGTTCTTC	CASRALERGGPNEQFF
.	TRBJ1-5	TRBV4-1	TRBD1	TGCGCCAGCAGCCATGTTACAGGGGAACAGCCCCAGCATTTT	CASSHVTGEQPQHF
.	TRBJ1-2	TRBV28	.	TGTGCCAGCAATACAAACAGTCCCTTAGGGGGCTACACCTTC	CASNTNSPLGGYTF
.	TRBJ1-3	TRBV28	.	TGTGCCAGCAGTTCGGCGGGGGCTGGAAACACCATATATTTT	CASSSAGAGNTIYF
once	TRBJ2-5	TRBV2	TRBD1	TGTGCCAGCAGGCTTACCGGGACAGGGGGAGAGACCCAGTACTTC	CASRLTGTGGETQYF
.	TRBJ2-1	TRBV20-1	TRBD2	TGCAGCGCTAGCGGTTACAATGAGCAGTTCTTC	CSASGYNEQFF
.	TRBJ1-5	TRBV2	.	TGTGCCAGCAGTGTACAGGGAGGTAGGAGCAATCAGCCCCAGCATTTT	CASSVQGGRSNQPQHF
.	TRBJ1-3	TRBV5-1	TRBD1	TGCGCCAGCAGCTTAGGGGACAGGGCCCCTGGAAACACCATATATTTT	CASSLGDRAPGNTIYF
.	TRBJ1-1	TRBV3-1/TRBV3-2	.	TGTGCCAGCAGCCAATTGGACAGCAGAGGCAACACTGAAGCTTTCTTT	CASSQLDSRGNTEAFF
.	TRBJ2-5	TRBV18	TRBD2	TGTGCCAGCTCACCCAGGGGACTAGCGGGGGCACAAGAGACCCAGTACTTC	CASSPRGLAGAQETQYF
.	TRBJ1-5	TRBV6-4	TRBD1	TGTGCCAGCAGCCCAGAGGGGGCAGGCGGGCAGCCCCAGCATTTT	CASSPEGAGGQPQHF